This T cell receptor (beta chain) comes out of a study of regulatory T cells in long-lasting Graves disease. CDR3 length: 13 amino acids. The V gene lost 6 bases and the J gene lost 3 bases, with 14 bases spanning the gap. Germline V lookup: CDR1 SQVTM, CDR2 ANQGSEA. As for time point: persistent/refractory GD, antithyroid drugs over 5 years with positive TRAb. The authors made the TCR library using RNA they extracted from PBMCs. The authors built TCR beta libraries using iRepertoire HTBI primers and Arm-PCR of CDR3 regions. TCRdb itself ran the multiplex PCR reads through MiXCR, one entry per CDR3 protein. This table holds roughly 400,000 distinct CDR3 sequences, less than 25% found once.

This clonotype was obtained from a female donor with Graves disease. Specimen: peripheral blood mononuclear cells (PBMCs), collected when the disease was refractory, from a patient treated with antithyroid drugs. The chain employs TRBV29-1 and TRBJ2-5; a possible D gene is TRBD2 (6 bases). The CDR3 DNA sequence: TGCAGCGTGAGCCGGGACTTTAAAGAGACCCAGTACTTC. Its protein is CSVSRDFKETQYF.